This T cell receptor (beta chain) was identified in a study of Ad26.COV2.S vaccination and SARS-CoV-2 variants. Broader study findings: Participants given vaccine showed non-spike TCR breadth similar to that of placebo recipients.

The method was immunoSEQ multiplex PCR; TCRdb's version includes in-frame clones alone and lacks a portion of them. The sample records 87,000 or so clones, approximately 86% being singletons. About this clone: The antigen remains unidentified.

CDR1 is SGHVS and CDR2 is FQNEAQ in the germline V gene. With V trimmed by 4 bases and J by 1 base, 11 bases remained unmatched. The length of the CDR3 is 18 residues. The chain carries TRBV7-8 and TRBJ2-3; 10 nucleotides line up with TRBD2. The origin of this receptor is a human donor who had recovered from COVID-19. The sample consisted of peripheral blood, taken after recovery from COVID-19. The CDR3 sequence is CASSYGLAEWYGTDTQYF. CDR3 DNA: TGTGCCAGCAGCTACGGACTAGCGGAGTGGTATGGCACAGATACGCAGTATTTT. Full variable domain (missing parts from reference TRBV7-8 and TRBJ2-3): GAGVSQSPRYKVAKRGQDVALRCDPISGHVSLFWYQQALGQGPEFLTYFQNEAQLDKSGLPSDRFFAERPEGSVSTLKIQRTQQEDSAVYLCASSYGLAEWYGTDTQYFGPGTRLTVL.